This T cell receptor beta chain stems from a study of shared clonotypes between healthy human individuals. About the research overall: There were three CD4 naive, three CD4 memory, two CD8 naive and one CD8 memory plates per donor. Notes on the study in general: The expectation was that sequencing depth would affect clonotype sharing among donors.

About this clone itself: What it binds is not known.

Data came from immunoSEQ multiplex PCR; TCRdb stores just in-frame clones and leaves some out. The sample comprises about 1 million clones, under 80% of which are singletons, and approximately 1.5% rests with the top ten. The CDR3 extends over 13 amino acids. Germline V gene sequence: CDR1 SGHAT, CDR2 FQDESV (reference sequence). V was pared by 4 bases and J by 5 bases, with 11 bases between. The receptor was isolated from a man between 18 and 29 years old in good health. Sequenced sample: memory CD4+ T cells sorted from blood. Subset given: CD45RA-negative fraction. V is TRBV11-1 and J is TRBJ2-5, with D unclear. The CDR3 here is CASSWWSGETQYF. The CDR3 nucleotides are TGTGCCAGCAGCTGGTGGAGTGGGGAGACCCAGTACTTC.